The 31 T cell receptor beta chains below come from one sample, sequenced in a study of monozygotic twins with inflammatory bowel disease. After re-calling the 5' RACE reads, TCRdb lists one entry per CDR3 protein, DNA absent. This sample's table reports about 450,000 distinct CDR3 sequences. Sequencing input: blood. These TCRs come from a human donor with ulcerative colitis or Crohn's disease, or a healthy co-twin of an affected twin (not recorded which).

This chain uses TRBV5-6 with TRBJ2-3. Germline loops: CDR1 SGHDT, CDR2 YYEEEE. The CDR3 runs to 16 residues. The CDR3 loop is CASSGTASLSTDTQYF.

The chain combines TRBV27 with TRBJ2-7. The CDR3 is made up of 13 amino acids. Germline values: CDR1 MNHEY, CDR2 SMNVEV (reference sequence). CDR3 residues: CASSLRSAGEQYF.

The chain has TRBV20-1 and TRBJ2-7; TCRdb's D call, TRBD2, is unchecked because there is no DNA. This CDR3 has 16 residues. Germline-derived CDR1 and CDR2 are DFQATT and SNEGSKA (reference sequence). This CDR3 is CSARSPGLAGAYEQYF.

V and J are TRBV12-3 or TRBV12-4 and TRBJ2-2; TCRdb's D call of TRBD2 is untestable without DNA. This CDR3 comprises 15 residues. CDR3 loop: CASSPPSGNTGELFF.

This CDR3 reads CASSRGGAGGVNEQFF. This chain links TRBV4-1 with TRBJ2-1; absent DNA, TCRdb's TRBD2 call cannot be checked. CDR3 size: 16 residues. Looked up from germline, CDR1 is MGHRA and CDR2 is YSYEKL.

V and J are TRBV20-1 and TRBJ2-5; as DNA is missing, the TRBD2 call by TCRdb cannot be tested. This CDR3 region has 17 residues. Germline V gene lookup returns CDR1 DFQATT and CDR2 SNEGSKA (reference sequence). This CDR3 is CSARGRVAGGPGETQYF.

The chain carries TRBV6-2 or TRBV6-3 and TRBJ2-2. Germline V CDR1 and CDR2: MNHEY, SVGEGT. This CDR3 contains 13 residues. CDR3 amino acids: CASRLPNTGELFF.

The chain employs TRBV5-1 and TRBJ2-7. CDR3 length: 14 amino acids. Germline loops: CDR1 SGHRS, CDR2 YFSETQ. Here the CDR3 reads CASSFTGSSYEQYF.

The CDR3 loop reads CASSGTHYSNQPQHF. The chain employs TRBV19 and TRBJ1-5; the D call from TCRdb, TRBD1, cannot be confirmed without DNA. The germline V gene encodes CDR1 LNHDA and CDR2 SQIVND (reference sequence). The CDR3 is made up of 15 amino acids.

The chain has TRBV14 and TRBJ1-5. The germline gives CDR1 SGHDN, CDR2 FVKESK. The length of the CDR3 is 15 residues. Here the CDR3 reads CASSPTEPSGQPQHF.

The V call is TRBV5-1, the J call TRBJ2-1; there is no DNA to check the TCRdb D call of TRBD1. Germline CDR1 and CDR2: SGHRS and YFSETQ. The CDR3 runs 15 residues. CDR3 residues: CASSPDPGSYNEQFF.

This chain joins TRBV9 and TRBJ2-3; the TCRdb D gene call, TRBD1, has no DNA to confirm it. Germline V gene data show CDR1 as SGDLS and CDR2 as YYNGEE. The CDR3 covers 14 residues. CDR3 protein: CASSAQGLGDTQYF.

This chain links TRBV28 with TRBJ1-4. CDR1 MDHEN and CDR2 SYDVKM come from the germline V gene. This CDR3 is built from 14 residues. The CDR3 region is CASSPGTQAGKLFF.

The CDR3 protein is CASRGDSLNTEAFF. This chain uses TRBV6-2 or TRBV6-3 with TRBJ1-1; TCRdb designates TRBD1, a call that cannot be tested without DNA. This CDR3 spans 14 amino acids. The germline gives CDR1 MNHEY, CDR2 SVGEGT.

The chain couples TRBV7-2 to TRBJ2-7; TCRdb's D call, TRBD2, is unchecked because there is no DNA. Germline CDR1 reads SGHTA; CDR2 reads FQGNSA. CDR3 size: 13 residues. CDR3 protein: CASSFGASWEQYF.

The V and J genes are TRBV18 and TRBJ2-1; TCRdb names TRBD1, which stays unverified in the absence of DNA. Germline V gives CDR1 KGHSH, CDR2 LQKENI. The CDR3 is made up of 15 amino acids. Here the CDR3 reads CASSSPGQGYNEQFF.

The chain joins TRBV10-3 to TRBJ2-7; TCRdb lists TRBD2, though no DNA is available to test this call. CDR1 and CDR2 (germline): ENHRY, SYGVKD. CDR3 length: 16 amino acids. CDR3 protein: CAISESPGLYSYEQYF.

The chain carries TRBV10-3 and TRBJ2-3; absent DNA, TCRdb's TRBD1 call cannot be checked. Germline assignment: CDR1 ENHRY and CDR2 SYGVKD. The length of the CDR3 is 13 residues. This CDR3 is CAISARTGITQYF.

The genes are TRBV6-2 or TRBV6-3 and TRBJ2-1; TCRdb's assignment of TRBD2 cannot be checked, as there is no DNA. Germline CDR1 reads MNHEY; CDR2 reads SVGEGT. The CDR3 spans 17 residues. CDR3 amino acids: CASSYSRTSTSYNEQFF.

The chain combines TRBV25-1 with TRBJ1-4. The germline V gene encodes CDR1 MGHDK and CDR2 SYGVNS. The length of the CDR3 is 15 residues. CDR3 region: CASSERAGNGEKLFF.

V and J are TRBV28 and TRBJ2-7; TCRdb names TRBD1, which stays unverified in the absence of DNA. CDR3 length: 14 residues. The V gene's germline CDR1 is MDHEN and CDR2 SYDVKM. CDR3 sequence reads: CASSKDRVYYEQYF.

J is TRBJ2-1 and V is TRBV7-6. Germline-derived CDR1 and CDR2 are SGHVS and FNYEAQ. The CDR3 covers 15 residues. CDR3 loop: CASSLNGESYNEQFF.

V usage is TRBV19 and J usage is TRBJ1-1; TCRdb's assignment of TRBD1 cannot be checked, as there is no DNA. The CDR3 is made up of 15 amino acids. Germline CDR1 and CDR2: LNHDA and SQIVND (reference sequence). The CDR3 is CASSTAQGTSTEAFF.

The CDR3 loop is CSVEDRGDYGYTF. The chain employs TRBV29-1 and TRBJ1-2; TCRdb outputs TRBD1, but without DNA this stays unchecked. The germline V gene encodes CDR1 SQVTM and CDR2 ANQGSEA. The CDR3 is made up of 13 amino acids.

The CDR3: CASSSGTAGGYNEQFF. The chain uses TRBV7-6 and TRBJ2-1; without DNA, the TCRdb call of TRBD2 cannot be checked. Germline CDR1 SGHVS, CDR2 FNYEAQ. CDR3 size: 16 residues. Full variable domain (missing parts from reference TRBV7-6 and TRBJ2-1): GAGVSQSPRYKVTKRGQDVALRCDPISGHVSLYWYRQALGQGPEFLTYFNYEAQQDKSGLPNDRFSAERPEGSISTLTIQRTEQRDSAMYRCASSSGTAGGYNEQFFGPGTRLTVL.

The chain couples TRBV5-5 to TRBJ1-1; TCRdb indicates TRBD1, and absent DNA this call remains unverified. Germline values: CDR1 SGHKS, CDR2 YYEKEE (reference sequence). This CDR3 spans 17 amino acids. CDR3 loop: CASSRVPGQGMNTEAFF.

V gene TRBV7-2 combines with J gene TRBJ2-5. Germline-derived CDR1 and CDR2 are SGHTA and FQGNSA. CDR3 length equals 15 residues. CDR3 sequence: CASSFGSNSQETQYF.

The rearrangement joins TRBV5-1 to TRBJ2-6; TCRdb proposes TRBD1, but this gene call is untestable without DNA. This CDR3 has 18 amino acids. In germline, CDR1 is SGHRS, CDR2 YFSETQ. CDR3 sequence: CASAIKGDILSGANVLTF.

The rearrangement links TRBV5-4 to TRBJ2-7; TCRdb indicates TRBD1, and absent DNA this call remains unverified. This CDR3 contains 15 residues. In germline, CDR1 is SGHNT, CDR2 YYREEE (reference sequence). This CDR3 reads CASSLVVTGVGEQYF.

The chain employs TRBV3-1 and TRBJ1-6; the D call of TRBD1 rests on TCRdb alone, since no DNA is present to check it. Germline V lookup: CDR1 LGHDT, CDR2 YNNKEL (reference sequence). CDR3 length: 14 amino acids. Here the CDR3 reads CASSQVTGGSPLHF.

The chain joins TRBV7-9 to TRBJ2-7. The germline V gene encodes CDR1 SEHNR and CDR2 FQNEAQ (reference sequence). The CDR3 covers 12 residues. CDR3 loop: CASSSQQYEQYF.